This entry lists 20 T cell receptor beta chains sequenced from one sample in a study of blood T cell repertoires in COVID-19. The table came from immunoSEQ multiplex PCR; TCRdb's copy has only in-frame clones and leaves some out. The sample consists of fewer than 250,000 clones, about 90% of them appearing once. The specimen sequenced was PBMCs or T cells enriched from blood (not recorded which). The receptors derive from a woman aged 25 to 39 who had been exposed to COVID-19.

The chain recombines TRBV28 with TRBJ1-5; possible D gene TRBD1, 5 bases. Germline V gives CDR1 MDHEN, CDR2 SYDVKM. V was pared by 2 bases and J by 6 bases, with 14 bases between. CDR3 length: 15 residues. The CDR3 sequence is CASSLISHGGQPQHF. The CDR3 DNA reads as TGTGCCAGCAGTTTAATTTCCCACGGGGGTCAGCCCCAGCATTTT.

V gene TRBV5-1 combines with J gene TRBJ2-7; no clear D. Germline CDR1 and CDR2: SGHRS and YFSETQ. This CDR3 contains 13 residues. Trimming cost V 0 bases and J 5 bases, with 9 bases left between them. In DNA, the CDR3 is TGCGCCAGCAGCTTGGGACATGCTAACGAGCAGTACTTC. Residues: CASSLGHANEQYF. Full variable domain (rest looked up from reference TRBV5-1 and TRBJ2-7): KAGVTQTPRYLIKTRGQQVTLSCSPISGHRSVSWYQQTPGQGLQFLFEYFSETQRNKGNFPGRFSGRQFSNSRSEMNVSTLELGDSALYLCASSLGHANEQYFGPGTRLTVT.

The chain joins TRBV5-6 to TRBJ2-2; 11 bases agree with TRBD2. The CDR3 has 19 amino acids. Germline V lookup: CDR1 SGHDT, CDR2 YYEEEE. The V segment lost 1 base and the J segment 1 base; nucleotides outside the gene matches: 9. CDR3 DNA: TGTGCCAGCAGCTTGATCCCCGGACTAGCGGGCTGGAACACCGGGGAGCTGTTTTTT. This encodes CASSLIPGLAGWNTGELFF.

The CDR3 coding sequence is TGTGCCAGCTCACCGAGCGGAGGCGGCCTCTCTGGAAACACCATATATTTT. This sequence encodes CASSPSGGGLSGNTIYF. The chain links TRBV18 to TRBJ1-3; no clear D. Trimming removed 3 bases from V and 0 bases from J, with 15 bases in between. Germline V gene sequence: CDR1 KGHSH, CDR2 LQKENI. The CDR3 is 17 amino acids.

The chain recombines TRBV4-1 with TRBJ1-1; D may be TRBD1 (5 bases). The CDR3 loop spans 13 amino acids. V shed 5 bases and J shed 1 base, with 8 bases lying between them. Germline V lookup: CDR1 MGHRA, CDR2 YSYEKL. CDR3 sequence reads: CASSLDKNTEAFF. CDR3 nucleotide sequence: TGCGCCAGCAGCTTGGACAAGAACACTGAAGCTTTCTTT.

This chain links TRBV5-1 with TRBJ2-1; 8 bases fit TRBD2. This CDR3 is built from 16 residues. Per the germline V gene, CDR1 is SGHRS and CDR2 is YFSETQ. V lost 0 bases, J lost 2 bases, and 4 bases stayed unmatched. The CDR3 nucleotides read TGCGCCAGCAGCTTGGAGGCTAGCGGGCCCTACAATGAGCAGTTCTTC. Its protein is CASSLEASGPYNEQFF. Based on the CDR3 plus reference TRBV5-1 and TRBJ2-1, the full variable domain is KAGVTQTPRYLIKTRGQQVTLSCSPISGHRSVSWYQQTPGQGLQFLFEYFSETQRNKGNFPGRFSGRQFSNSRSEMNVSTLELGDSALYLCASSLEASGPYNEQFFGPGTRLTVL.

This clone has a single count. This CDR3 is CSVDVRTGSSYNEQFF. The CDR3 DNA reads TGCAGCGTCGATGTGAGGACAGGCAGCTCCTACAATGAGCAGTTCTTC. J is TRBJ2-1 and V is TRBV29-1; 7 positions agree with TRBD1. Trimming cost V 6 bases and J 0 bases; bases outside gene matches: 11. Germline V CDR1 and CDR2: SQVTM, ANQGSEA. The CDR3 length is 16 residues.

CDR3 nucleotide sequence: TGTGCCAGCAGCTTGTTGAGACAAAAGAACACTGAAGCTTTCTTT. Its translation: CASSLLRQKNTEAFF. The chain uses TRBV5-5 and TRBJ1-1; D is ambiguous. The CDR3 sequence is 15 residues long. Trimming shortened V by 1 base and J by 1 base, and 11 bases separated the two germline ends. Germline V gives CDR1 SGHKS, CDR2 YYEKEE (reference sequence).

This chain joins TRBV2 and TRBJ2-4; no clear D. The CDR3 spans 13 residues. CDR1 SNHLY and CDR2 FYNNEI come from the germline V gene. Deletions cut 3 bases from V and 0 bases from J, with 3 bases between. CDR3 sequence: CASSDLAKNIQYF. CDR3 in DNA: TGTGCCAGCAGTGACCTAGCCAAAAACATTCAGTACTTC.

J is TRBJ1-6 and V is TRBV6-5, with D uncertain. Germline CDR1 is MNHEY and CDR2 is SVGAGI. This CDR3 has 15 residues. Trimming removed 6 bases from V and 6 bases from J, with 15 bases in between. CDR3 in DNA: TGTGCCAGCAGACCCGGGATCCGGCGTAATTCACCCCTCCACTTT. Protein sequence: CASRPGIRRNSPLHF.

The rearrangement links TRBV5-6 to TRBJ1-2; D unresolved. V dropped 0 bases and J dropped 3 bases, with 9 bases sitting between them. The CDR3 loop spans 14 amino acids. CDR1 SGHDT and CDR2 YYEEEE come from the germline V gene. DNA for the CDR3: TGTGCCAGCAGCTTGGTCAAGGGAGACTATGGCTACACCTTC. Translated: CASSLVKGDYGYTF.

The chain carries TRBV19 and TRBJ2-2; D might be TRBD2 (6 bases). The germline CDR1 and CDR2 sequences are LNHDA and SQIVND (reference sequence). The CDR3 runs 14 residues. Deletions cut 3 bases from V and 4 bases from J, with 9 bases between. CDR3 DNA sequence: TGTGCCAGTAGTATTATCGGGGGCACCGGGGAGCTGTTTTTT. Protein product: CASSIIGGTGELFF.

Here the CDR3 reads CSVEDRYRAGAYGYTF. The DNA of the CDR3 is TGCAGCGTTGAAGATCGGTACAGGGCGGGGGCTTATGGCTACACCTTC. The chain recombines TRBV29-1 with TRBJ1-2; the D gene is possibly TRBD1 (6 bases). Looked up from germline, CDR1 is SQVTM and CDR2 is ANQGSEA. Between the trimmed V and J ends, which lost 0 bases and 5 bases, there was a span of 19 bases. The CDR3 totals 16 residues.

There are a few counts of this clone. As DNA, the CDR3 is TGTGCCAGTAGGTTTCGGACAGGGGGCGGTTATGGCAATCAGCCCCAGCATTTT. The encoded protein is CASRFRTGGGYGNQPQHF. This rearrangement joins TRBV19 to TRBJ1-5; 11 positions agree with TRBD1. The germline V gene has CDR1 LNHDA and CDR2 SQIVND (reference sequence). Trimming removed 6 bases from V and 2 bases from J; junction bases left unmatched: 12. The CDR3 has 18 residues.

The CDR3 region has the DNA TGTGCCAGCAGCCAAGTAGCGGGACATACGCAGTATTTT. This translates into CASSQVAGHTQYF. The J gene is TRBJ2-3, the V gene TRBV4-2; TRBD2 matches at 8 bases. J lost 7 bases, V lost 1 base, and 1 base had no gene match. Germline CDR1 is LGHNA and CDR2 is YNFKEQ. The CDR3 runs 13 residues.

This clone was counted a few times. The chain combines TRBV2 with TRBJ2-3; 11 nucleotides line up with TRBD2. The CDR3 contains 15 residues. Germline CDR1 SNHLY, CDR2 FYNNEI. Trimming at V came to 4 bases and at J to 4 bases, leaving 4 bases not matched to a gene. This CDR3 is CASSGLAGGSDTQYF. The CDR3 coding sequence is TGTGCCAGCAGTGGGTTAGCGGGAGGGTCAGATACGCAGTATTTT.

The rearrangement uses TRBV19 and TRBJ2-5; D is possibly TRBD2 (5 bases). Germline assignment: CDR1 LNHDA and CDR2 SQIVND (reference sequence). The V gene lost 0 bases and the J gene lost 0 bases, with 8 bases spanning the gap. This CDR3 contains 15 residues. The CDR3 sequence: CASSIDTGNQETQYF. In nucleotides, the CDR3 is TGTGCCAGTAGTATAGACACGGGGAACCAAGAGACCCAGTACTTC.

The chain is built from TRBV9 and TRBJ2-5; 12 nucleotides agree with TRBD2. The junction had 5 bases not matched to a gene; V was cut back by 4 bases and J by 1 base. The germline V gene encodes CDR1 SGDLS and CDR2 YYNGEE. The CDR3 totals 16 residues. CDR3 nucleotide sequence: TGTGCCAGCAGCCAAGGACTAGCGGGACTCCAAGAGACCCAGTACTTC. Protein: CASSQGLAGLQETQYF.

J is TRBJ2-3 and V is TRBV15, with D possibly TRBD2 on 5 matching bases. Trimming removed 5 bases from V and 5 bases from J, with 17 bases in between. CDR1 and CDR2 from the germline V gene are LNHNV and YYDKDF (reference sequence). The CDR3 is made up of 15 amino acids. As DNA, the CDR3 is TGTGCCACCAGCCCTTCGACGGGGAGTGAAGATACGCAGTATTTT. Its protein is CATSPSTGSEDTQYF.

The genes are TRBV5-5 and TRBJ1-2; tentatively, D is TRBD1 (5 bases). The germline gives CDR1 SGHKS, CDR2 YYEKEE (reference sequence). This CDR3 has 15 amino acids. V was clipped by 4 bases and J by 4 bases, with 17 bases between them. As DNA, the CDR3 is TGTGCCAGCAGCCCGGGGGGATCAAGGACCTATGGCTACACCTTC. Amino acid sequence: CASSPGGSRTYGYTF. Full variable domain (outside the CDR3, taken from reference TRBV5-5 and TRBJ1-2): DAGVTQSPTHLIKTRGQQVTLRCSPISGHKSVSWYQQVLGQGPQFIFQYYEKEERGRGNFPDRFSARQFPNYSSELNVNALLLGDSALYLCASSPGGSRTYGYTFGSGTRLTVV.